This TCR beta chain was identified during a study of CD8 T cells in ankylosing spondylitis. Notes on the study in general: Ankylosing spondylitis blood seemed to carry a telltale TCR beta motif made of several highly homologous variants.

This clonotype was counted many times. The antigen remains unidentified. The length of the CDR3 is 14 residues. The ends were cut back, 2 bases at V and 7 bases at J, with 12 bases in the middle. Germline V CDR1 and CDR2: LGHDT, YNNKEL (reference sequence). Making the TCR beta libraries involved quantitative 5'-RACE with molecular barcodes. One entry per CDR3 protein results from TCRdb running MiXCR on the 5' RACE reads. The table lists about 130,000 distinct CDR3 sequences, roughly 6.6% of them singletons. Sequencing was carried out using blood, either unsorted or a sorted T cell fraction (not recorded which). This TCR derives from a male donor with ankylosing spondylitis or in good health (not recorded which). V gene TRBV3-1 combines with J gene TRBJ2-4; TRBD1 might be the D (6 bases). The CDR3 DNA sequence: TGTGCCAGCAGCCAATTCACAGGGTGGAACATTCAGTACTTC. Its protein is CASSQFTGWNIQYF.